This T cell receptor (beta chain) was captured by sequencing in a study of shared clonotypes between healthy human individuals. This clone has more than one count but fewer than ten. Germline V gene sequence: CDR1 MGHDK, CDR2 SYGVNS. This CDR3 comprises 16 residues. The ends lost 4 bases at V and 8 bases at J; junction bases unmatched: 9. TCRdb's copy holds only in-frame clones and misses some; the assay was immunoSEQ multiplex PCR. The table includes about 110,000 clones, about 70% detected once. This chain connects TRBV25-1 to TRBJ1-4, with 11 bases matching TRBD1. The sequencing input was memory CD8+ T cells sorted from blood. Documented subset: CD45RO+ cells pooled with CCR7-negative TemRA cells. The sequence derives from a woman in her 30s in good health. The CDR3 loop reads CASSGLRDRGGEKLFF. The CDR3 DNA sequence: TGTGCCAGCAGTGGACTCCGGGACAGGGGGGGGGAAAAACTGTTTTTT.